These T cell receptor beta chains were read from a single sample in a study of shared clonotypes between healthy human individuals. The method was immunoSEQ multiplex PCR; TCRdb's version includes in-frame clones alone and lacks a portion of them. The sample yields approximately 530,000 clones, about 96% seen once. The sequencing sample was made of naive CD4+ T cells sorted from blood. The source is a woman aged 30 to 39 in good health. The CDR3 runs from the conserved cysteine through the conserved F or W. D genes are given only for firm matches. Where a row states a size, it is once, few, many or the class of an expanded clone; other rows omit it.

d_call,v_call,j_call,clone_size,cdr3_aa
.,TRBV6-5,TRBJ1-2,few,CASSPNGQLAYGYTF
.,TRBV19,TRBJ2-2,.,CASSDYQGPAGELFF
.,TRBV28,TRBJ2-7,.,CASSFGFPTYEQYF
.,TRBV10-3,TRBJ2-7,.,CAISESGQHYEQYF
TRBD2,TRBV10-3,TRBJ2-7,.,CAISGLADAYEQYF
TRBD1,TRBV19,TRBJ1-2,.,CASSSLSTGDYYGYTF
TRBD1,TRBV9,TRBJ1-2,.,CASSVLDRASGYTF
.,TRBV5-1,TRBJ1-2,.,CASSTEVRNYGYTF
.,TRBV4-1,TRBJ1-1,.,CASSQGRFVQSNTEAFF
.,TRBV2,TRBJ2-7,.,CASKGQGTYEQYF